Below are 30 T cell receptor beta chains sequenced from a single sample in a study of molecular identifiers for immune sequencing clone quantification. TCRdb called the PCR reads again in MiXCR, with one record for every CDR3 protein. The table lists 490,000 or so distinct CDR3 sequences, about a fifth of them singletons. Sequences were obtained from naive CD8+ T cells from blood, with Jurkat cell RNA spiked in. The subset here: FACS-sorted CD8+CD4-CCR7+CD45RA+ naive T cells. The source is a human donor in good health. Some libraries in this study had Jurkat cell RNA spiked in.

About this clonotype: The conserved phenylalanine or tryptophan normally closing the CDR3 is absent here, so this likely arose from a read error. J is TRBJ2-1 and V is TRBV19, with 10 bases identical to TRBD2. V dropped 3 bases and J dropped 9; count of bases not matched to a gene: 8. This CDR3 contains 15 residues. Germline CDR1 LNHDA, CDR2 SQIVND (reference sequence). CDR3 in amino acids: CASSISSGGMIEQFL. The CDR3 nucleotides are TGTGCCAGTAGTATCTCTAGCGGGGGAATGATTGAGCAGTTCCTC.

At least ten counts were recorded for this clonotype. The rearrangement uses TRBV7-6 and TRBJ2-3; no clear D. Germline lookup yields CDR1 SGHVS and CDR2 FNYEAQ. V was shortened by 2 bases and J by 4 bases, with 10 bases between the two germline ends. The length of the CDR3 is 14 residues. This CDR3 is CASSLPESADTQYF. The CDR3 coding sequence is TGTGCCAGCAGCTTACCTGAGAGCGCAGATACGCAGTATTTT.

This clonotype has ten or more counts. The gene calls are TRBV15 and TRBJ1-1; tentative D call: TRBD1 (5 bases). CDR3 length: 15 amino acids. Germline V CDR1 and CDR2: LNHNV, YYDKDF (reference sequence). Trimming shortened V by 1 base and J by 5 bases, and 14 bases separated the two germline ends. DNA for the CDR3: TGTGCCACCAGCAGAGCTCTGGGGGGGAGTACTGAAGCTTTCTTT. Its protein is CATSRALGGSTEAFF.

The V and J genes are TRBV6-2 or TRBV6-3 and TRBJ1-5, with TRBD1 identical over 10 bases. Losses at the gene ends were 5 bases for V and 6 bases for J; bases not matched to a gene: 7. The CDR3 is 15 amino acids. Germline V lookup: CDR1 MNHEY, CDR2 SVGEGT. The CDR3: CASSLRQGAGQPQHF. In DNA, the CDR3 is TGTGCCAGCAGTCTCAGACAGGGGGCAGGTCAGCCCCAGCATTTT.

V usage is TRBV29-1 and J usage is TRBJ2-2; the match to TRBD2 covers 14 bases. V lost 3 bases, J lost 4 bases, and 4 bases stayed unmatched. The CDR3 has 16 residues. The germline CDR1 and CDR2 sequences are SQVTM and ANQGSEA. The CDR3 DNA follows: TGCAGCGTTGAGCTGACTAGCGGGGGGGCCACCGGGGAGCTGTTTTTT. Amino acid sequence: CSVELTSGGATGELFF.

This chain connects TRBV12-3 or TRBV12-4 to TRBJ2-3; tentatively, D is TRBD2 (5 bases). V gave up 5 bases and J gave up 4 bases, with 16 bases separating them. The CDR3 runs 15 residues. Written as DNA, the CDR3 is TGTGCCAGCAGTAAAACCGGGAACCCTGCAGATACGCAGTATTTT. Its protein is CASSKTGNPADTQYF.

For this clonotype: Since a much larger clone is just one base distant, this may be a read error. The chain couples TRBV4-1 to TRBJ1-1, with TRBD1 as a possible D gene (5 bases). This CDR3 contains 15 residues. CDR1 and CDR2 (germline): MGHRA, YSYEKL. CDR3 DNA: TGCGTCAGCAGCCAAGACGTTAGGGGAGGCACTGAAGCTTTCTTT. Residues: CVSSQDVRGGTEAFF.

In its sample, this clonotype was seen a few times. This chain joins TRBV20-1 and TRBJ2-7, with D possibly TRBD2 on 7 matching bases. Per the germline V gene, CDR1 is DFQATT and CDR2 is SNEGSKA (reference sequence). V was shortened by 6 bases and J by 3 bases, with 15 bases between the two germline ends. This CDR3 contains 13 residues. DNA of the CDR3: TGCAGTGCCGGGGGAGGGGGGTTCTACGAGCAGTACTTC. Its translation: CSAGGGGFYEQYF.

This clonotype has a count of ten or more. CDR3 coding DNA: TGTGCCACCAGTGAAACCCCAGGGGCCGAGCAGTACTTC. Its translation is CATSETPGAEQYF. The chain couples TRBV24-1 to TRBJ2-7; perhaps TRBD1 as D (6 bases). The CDR3 is 13 amino acids. V was clipped by 4 bases and J by 6 bases, with 12 bases between them. CDR1 and CDR2 from the germline V gene are KGHDR and SFDVKD.

This clonotype was counted a single time. The chain carries TRBV4-3 and TRBJ2-1; perhaps TRBD2 as D (7 bases). Trimming took 1 base from V and 4 from J, leaving 11 bases between them. The CDR3 extends over 15 amino acids. Germline V lookup: CDR1 LGHNA, CDR2 YSLEER. The CDR3 here is CASSQAGGRYNEQFF. DNA of the CDR3: TGCGCCAGCAGCCAAGCCGGGGGGCGATACAATGAGCAGTTCTTC.

To note about this clonotype: A much larger clone differs from this one at a single base, so this may be a read error. The CDR3 DNA follows: TGTGCCAGCAGTTACCGCCAGGCAGGGAGCAATCGGCCCCAGCATTTT. This encodes CASSYRQAGSNRPQHF. V gene TRBV6-6 combines with J gene TRBJ1-5; the D gene is possibly TRBD1 (5 bases). The CDR3 runs to 16 residues. Germline V gene sequence: CDR1 MNHNY, CDR2 SVGAGI (reference sequence).

This rearrangement joins TRBV4-3 to TRBJ1-6, with 7 bases that match TRBD1. The V gene end was trimmed by 1 base and the J gene end by 0 bases; junction bases not matched to a gene: 12. Germline CDR1 and CDR2: LGHNA and YSLEER. The CDR3 has 20 amino acids. This chain's CDR3 is CASSQATTGYMSSYNSPLHF. The CDR3 DNA reads TGCGCCAGCAGCCAAGCAACGACAGGGTACATGAGCTCCTATAATTCACCCCTCCACTTT.

This clonotype has ten or more counts. The V call is TRBV29-1, the J call TRBJ1-2, with D possibly being TRBD1 (6 bases). CDR3 length: 14 amino acids. The germline V and J ends were trimmed by 3 bases and 4 bases, with 15 bases remaining between them. Germline V gene lookup returns CDR1 SQVTM and CDR2 ANQGSEA. The CDR3 region has the DNA TGCAGCGTTGATTTGGGGGGGCAAGGCTATGGCTACACCTTC. It is translated as CSVDLGGQGYGYTF.

Concerning this clonotype: Because it lacks the conserved phenylalanine or tryptophan at the end, this CDR3 is likely a read error. The V call is TRBV4-3, the J call TRBJ2-1; possible D gene TRBD2, 6 bases. This CDR3 comprises 14 residues. Trimming removed 4 bases from V and 5 bases from J, with 12 bases in between. Germline V gene lookup returns CDR1 LGHNA and CDR2 YSLEER. The CDR3 sequence is CASSPGLSHNEQFS. CDR3 coding DNA: TGCGCCAGCAGCCCGGGACTTTCCCACAATGAGCAGTTCTCC.

The chain carries TRBV27 and TRBJ1-6, with D possibly TRBD1 on 5 matching bases. Looked up from germline, CDR1 is MNHEY and CDR2 is SMNVEV (reference sequence). The CDR3 length is 14 residues. V gave up 5 bases and J gave up 7 bases, with 12 bases separating them. The chain's CDR3 is CASSPGRGNSPLHF. As DNA, the CDR3 is TGTGCCAGCAGTCCGGGTCGGGGCAATTCACCCCTCCACTTT.

Points on this clonotype: A clone one base away is much larger, so this may be a read error. The chain uses TRBV6-5 and TRBJ1-5; D uncertain. Trimming cost V 6 bases and J 6 bases, with 12 bases left between them. Germline CDR1 and CDR2: MNHEY and SVGAGI. This CDR3 contains 13 residues. For the CDR3, the DNA is TGTGCCAGCAGCGACGGTATTGTTCAGCCCCAGCATTTT. It yields the protein CASSDGIVQPQHF.

For this clonotype: This may arise from a read error, as a much more abundant clone is one base away. The limits of the CDR3 on the DNA are not certain, so only TCRdb's listed CDR3 is given. This chain connects TRBV5-3 to TRBJ2-3; the D segment call TRBD2 is taken from the table without a DNA check. TRBV5-3 falls under the ORF class, with uncertain function. The CDR3 has 16 residues if both end residues are counted. CDR3 loop: CASSFWRGLGTDTQCF.

This clonotype was observed many times. The rearrangement joins TRBV6-5 to TRBJ2-4; no clear D gene. The germline V gene encodes CDR1 MNHEY and CDR2 SVGAGI. Trimming removed 2 bases from V and 4 bases from J, with 9 bases in between. The CDR3 runs 14 residues. This chain's CDR3 is CASSYMPDKNIQYF. CDR3 DNA: TGTGCCAGCAGTTACATGCCGGATAAAAACATTCAGTACTTC.

The sample holds many counts of this clonotype. The chain combines TRBV24-1 with TRBJ2-3; perhaps TRBD2 as D (6 bases). With 7 bases removed from V and 0 bases from J, the gap between germline ends came to 13 bases. The CDR3 has 15 residues. Germline values: CDR1 KGHDR, CDR2 SFDVKD. The CDR3 DNA sequence: TGTGCCACCAGACAGAGCGGGCCTAGCACAGATACGCAGTATTTT. Protein: CATRQSGPSTDTQYF.

As regards this clonotype: The junction departs from the called germline gene at one end, perhaps through a read error. V and J are TRBV11-2 and TRBJ2-5; TRBD2 matches 11 bases. The CDR3 runs 15 residues. In germline, CDR1 is SGHAT, CDR2 FQNNGV. CDR3 bases: TGTGCCAGCAGCCCCGGGACTAGCGGACAAGAGACCCAGTGCTTC. Residues: CASSPGTSGQETQCF. The full variable domain, rest sourced from reference TRBV11-2 and TRBJ2-5, is EAGVAQSPRYKIIEKRQSVAFWCNPISGHATLYWYQQILGQGPKLLIQFQNNGVVDDSQLPKDRFSAERLKGVDSTLKIQPAKLEDSAVYLCASSPGTSGQETQCFGPGTRLLVL.

Points on this clonotype: This clone may be a read error of a much larger clone one base away. The chain has TRBV4-3 and TRBJ2-2, with a weak D call TRBD2 (6 bases). Germline V gene lookup returns CDR1 LGHNA and CDR2 YSLEER. The CDR3 has 15 residues. Trimming cost V 4 bases and J 7 bases, with 16 bases left between them. The CDR3 nucleotides read TGCGCCAGCAGCCCAGGTCCGGGGGAGTTCGGGGAGCTGTTTTTT. It is translated as CASSPGPGEFGELFF.

V and J are TRBV7-3 and TRBJ1-1; D gene uncertain. V lost 5 bases, J lost 3 bases, and 19 bases lay in between. This CDR3 region has 16 residues. The germline CDR1 and CDR2 sequences are SGHTA and FQGTGA. The CDR3 loop is CASSPERLIGDTEAFF. CDR3 sequence (DNA): TGTGCCAGCAGCCCTGAACGGCTGATTGGGGACACTGAAGCTTTCTTT.

This clonotype occurred many times. V and J are TRBV5-1 and TRBJ2-7; 8 nucleotides align to TRBD2. The germline V gene has CDR1 SGHRS and CDR2 YFSETQ. This CDR3 region has 15 residues. J was trimmed by 5 bases and V by 0 bases; bases with no gene match: 7. The CDR3 sequence: CASSLVTGTSNEQYF. CDR3 DNA sequence: TGCGCCAGCAGCTTGGTTACCGGGACTAGTAACGAGCAGTACTTC.

Of note for this clonotype: This may be a read error: a much more frequent sequence differs by one nucleotide. This chain links TRBV6-5 with TRBJ2-6, with D maybe TRBD2 (7 bases). Germline V CDR1 and CDR2: MNHEY, SVGAGI. V was cut by 11 bases and J by 0 bases, with 11 bases left in between. The CDR3 loop spans 14 amino acids. In nucleotides, the CDR3 is TGTGCCGCCGGGGGGCACTCTGGGGCCAACGTCCTGACTTTC. Translated: CAAGGHSGANVLTF.

This clonotype was observed many times. This chain links TRBV4-3 with TRBJ1-5; a weak D match, TRBD1 (6 bases). This CDR3 spans 14 amino acids. The V and J ends lost 1 base and 6 bases respectively, with 10 bases between them. Germline loops: CDR1 LGHNA, CDR2 YSLEER. CDR3: CASSQGRGTQPQHF. The CDR3 nucleotides are TGCGCCAGCAGCCAAGGCAGGGGCACTCAGCCCCAGCATTTT.

This clonotype was counted a single time. One base away lies a much larger clone, so this may be a sequencing read error. The V gene is TRBV30, the J gene TRBJ2-7, with unresolved D. The CDR3 contains 12 residues. Germline V gene data show CDR1 as GTSNPN and CDR2 as SVGIG (reference sequence). Here the CDR3 DNA reads TGTGCCCGGAGTGCGGACTCCTACGAGCAGTACTTC. It yields the protein CARSADSYEQYF.

In its sample, this clonotype was seen many times. The rearrangement joins TRBV14 to TRBJ2-2; D remains unclear. V was shortened by 0 bases and J by 0 bases, with 11 bases between the two germline ends. The CDR3 loop spans 17 amino acids. The germline V gene encodes CDR1 SGHDN and CDR2 FVKESK. This chain's CDR3 is CASSQDLVKSNTGELFF. The CDR3 DNA follows: TGTGCCAGCAGCCAAGATCTAGTGAAATCGAACACCGGGGAGCTGTTTTTT.

Comments on this clonotype: This may come from a read error, since a much larger clone is one base off. V gene TRBV11-2 combines with J gene TRBJ2-3; D possibly uses TRBD1 or TRBD2 (5 bases each). CDR3 size: 16 residues. Trimming took off 5 bases at V and 4 bases at J, with 19 bases between the two ends. Germline-derived CDR1 and CDR2 are SGHAT and FQNNGV. The CDR3 nucleotides read TGTGCCAGCAGCGCGATTGGGGGTATTAGCGCAGATACGCAGTATTTT. Encoded protein: CASSAIGGISADTQYF.

The rearrangement uses TRBV19 and TRBJ2-3, with 14 bases aligning to TRBD2. After removal of 5 bases from V and 3 bases from J, the junction contained 13 bases not matched to a gene. This CDR3 is built from 19 residues. The germline V gene has CDR1 LNHDA and CDR2 SQIVND (reference sequence). This CDR3 reads CASSSNRLAGGPLTDTQYF. The CDR3 DNA is TGTGCCAGTAGTTCGAATAGACTAGCGGGGGGGCCTTTGACAGATACGCAGTATTTT.

There are a few counts of this clonotype. The chain carries TRBV19 and TRBJ2-7, with a weak D call TRBD1 (6 bases). Trimming took 5 bases from V and 3 from J, leaving 11 bases between them. Germline CDR1 is LNHDA and CDR2 is SQIVND (reference sequence). The CDR3 length is 13 residues. The CDR3 spells CASSSQGSYEQYF. In DNA form, the CDR3 reads TGTGCCAGTAGTTCACAGGGTAGCTACGAGCAGTACTTC. Full variable domain (missing parts from reference TRBV19 and TRBJ2-7): DGGITQSPKYLFRKEGQNVTLSCEQNLNHDAMYWYRQDPGQGLRLIYYSQIVNDFQKGDIAEGYSVSREKKESFPLTVTSAQKNPTAFYLCASSSQGSYEQYFGPGTRLTVT.